This entry concerns a single T cell receptor beta chain. Its target is not known. This specimen belongs to a study of response to subunit inactivated influenza vaccine. Study outcomes and limitations: A suggestion made by the authors is that each seasonal influenza vaccination recruits few new T cells.

TCRdb recomputed calls from the RT-PCR reads with MiXCR, one row per CDR3 protein. The sample includes about 530,000 distinct CDR3 sequences, 10% to 15% of them seen just once. Trimming took 5 bases from V and 6 from J; bases not matched to a gene: 10. This CDR3 contains 14 residues. Germline assignment: CDR1 SGHAT and CDR2 FQNNGV. This TCR was sampled from a man in his forties or fifties who received an inactivated influenza vaccine. The sequenced sample was PBMCs from blood, obtained roughly 48 days after vaccination. The chain uses TRBV11-2 and TRBJ2-7; 7 bases are shared with TRBD2. The CDR3 reads CASSSGTWGTEQYF. The CDR3 DNA is TGTGCCAGCAGCAGCGGGACGTGGGGTACCGAGCAGTACTTC.